These T cell receptor beta chains were read from a single sample in a study of blood T cell repertoires in COVID-19. The data were produced by immunoSEQ multiplex PCR, yet TCRdb's version contains in-frame clones alone and is incomplete. The sample has 90,000 to 140,000 clones, around 81% seen once. Sequenced input: peripheral blood. Source of these receptors: a man of 80 years or more with acute or convalescent COVID-19. CDR3s include the opening cysteine and the closing phenylalanine or tryptophan. The order of the fields is J gene, D gene, CDR3 length, V gene, clone size, CDR3 DNA, CDR3 protein. A D gene is named only where the DNA matches it firmly. Size tells how often a clone was seen (once, few, many) or the class of an expanded clone, and some rows leave it out.

TRBJ2-5	TRBD1	14	TRBV7-9	-	TGTGCCAGCAGTCCAGGGACAGGGAGGGAGACCCAGTACTTC	CASSPGTGRETQYF
TRBJ2-5	TRBD1	15	TRBV19	once	TGTGCCAGTAGTATCTCCAGGGGGCTCGGGGAGACCCAGTACTTC	CASSISRGLGETQYF
TRBJ1-4	-	13	TRBV18	-	TGTGCCAGCTCACCGCCGGGTTCCGAAAAACTGTTTTTT	CASSPPGSEKLFF
TRBJ2-7	TRBD2	18	TRBV15	-	TGTGCCACCAGCAGAGGGGGTAGGGGTAGCGGGAGTTCCTACGAGCAGTACTTC	CATSRGGRGSGSSYEQYF
TRBJ1-3	TRBD1	16	TRBV7-9	-	TGTGCCAGCAGCACTACAGGGGCCGGGGGCGGAAACACCATATATTTT	CASSTTGAGGGNTIYF
TRBJ1-1	-	13	TRBV6-5	-	TGTGCCAGCAGTTACGGACAGAACACTGAAGCTTTCTTT	CASSYGQNTEAFF
TRBJ2-2	TRBD1	17	TRBV9	-	TGTGCCAGCAGCGCAGAAGGACAGGGGGCTCCGGGTGGGGAGCTGTTTTTT	CASSAEGQGAPGGELFF
TRBJ2-5	TRBD1	15	TRBV5-1	-	TGCGCCAGCAGCTCCTGGACAGGGGAGGGGGAGACCCAGTACTTC	CASSSWTGEGETQYF
TRBJ2-1	TRBD2	20	TRBV20-1	-	TGCAGTGCTAGTCTCATAGCGGGCCAAGGCAGGCACAGCTACTACAATGAGCAGTTCTTC	CSASLIAGQGRHSYYNEQFF
TRBJ1-5	-	14	TRBV7-2	-	TGTGCCAGCAGCTTAGGCAGTTCCCATCAGCCCCAGCATTTT	CASSLGSSHQPQHF
TRBJ2-7	-	14	TRBV6-5	-	TGTGCCAGCAGTTACTCGGGGCCGACAGCCGAGCAGTACTTC	CASSYSGPTAEQYF
TRBJ2-3	TRBD2	14	TRBV2	-	TGTGCCAGCAGTCTAGCGGGAGTCAGGTATACGCAGTATTTT	CASSLAGVRYTQYF
TRBJ2-3	TRBD2	15	TRBV28	-	TGTGCCAGCAGTCCCCCGGGGGGTCGCACAGATACGCAGTATTTT	CASSPPGGRTDTQYF
TRBJ2-7	TRBD1	14	TRBV5-1	-	TGCGCCAGCAGCCTGGGACAGGGGGCGAGGGAGCAGTACTTC	CASSLGQGAREQYF
TRBJ2-5	TRBD2	16	TRBV9	-	TGTGCCAGCAGCCCCCGGATGGCGGGAGGGGCCGAGACCCAGTACTTC	CASSPRMAGGAETQYF
TRBJ1-4	-	15	TRBV28	-	TGTGCCAGCAGCCTACCCAGAGGTCATGGGGAAAAACTGTTTTTT	CASSLPRGHGEKLFF
TRBJ1-3	TRBD1	14	TRBV2	-	TGTGCCAGCAAACTCGGGACAGTAGGAAACACCATATATTTT	CASKLGTVGNTIYF
TRBJ1-2	-	13	TRBV2	-	TGTGCCGGCGACACCAGGGGTGGGAAAGGCTACACCTTC	CAGDTRGGKGYTF
TRBJ2-5	-	13	TRBV7-9	few	TGTGCCAGCAGCTCAACAGGTCAAGAGACCCAGTACTTC	CASSSTGQETQYF
TRBJ2-2	TRBD2	17	TRBV3-1/TRBV3-2	-	TGTGCCAGCAGCCAGCTCCAACTAGCGGGGTTCACCGGGGAGCTGTTTTTT	CASSQLQLAGFTGELFF
TRBJ2-5	TRBD2	17	TRBV30	-	TGTGCCTGGAGTGTAGTCTCTGCGGGAGGGCCTAGGGAGACCCAGTACTTC	CAWSVVSAGGPRETQYF
TRBJ1-1	-	13	TRBV10-3	-	TGTGCCATCAGGGGAGGGGGGACCACTGAAGCTTTCTTT	CAIRGGGTTEAFF
TRBJ2-7	-	13	TRBV6-5	-	TGTGCCAGCAAGTTGGACAGCCGCGGCGAGCAGTACTTC	CASKLDSRGEQYF
TRBJ1-3	-	14	TRBV18	once	TGTGCCAGCTCACCAACGGTAGCCGGAAACACCATATATTTT	CASSPTVAGNTIYF
TRBJ1-3	-	14	TRBV2	-	TGTGCCAGCAGTGGGGCAGGTACTGGAAACACCATATATTTT	CASSGAGTGNTIYF
TRBJ2-1	-	14	TRBV11-1	-	TGTGCCAGCAGCCCCGAATGGGCGTTGAATGAGCAGTTCTTC	CASSPEWALNEQFF
TRBJ1-3	-	20	TRBV15	-	TGTGCCACCAGCAGAGATCTAGTTCAGAACCTTGGATCCTCTGGAAACACCATATATTTT	CATSRDLVQNLGSSGNTIYF
TRBJ2-5	TRBD2	16	TRBV7-9	-	TGTGCCAGCAGCTTAGGTCAACTAGCGGGAGGAGAGACCCAGTACTTC	CASSLGQLAGGETQYF
TRBJ2-1	-	13	TRBV9	-	TGTGCCAGCAGCGTACTAGCGAACAATGAGCAGTTCTTC	CASSVLANNEQFF
TRBJ2-1	TRBD1	16	TRBV6-5	few	TGTGCCAGCAGTTCCTCGACAGGGGGCTCCTACAATGAGCAGTTCTTC	CASSSSTGGSYNEQFF
TRBJ2-2	-	14	TRBV18	-	TGTGCCAGCTCACCCGACAGGAACACCGGGGAGCTGTTTTTT	CASSPDRNTGELFF
TRBJ1-1	TRBD1	17	TRBV5-1	-	TGCGCCAGCAGCTTGGGTCCAGGGGGCAATCGGAACACTGAAGCTTTCTTT	CASSLGPGGNRNTEAFF
TRBJ1-4	-	14	TRBV5-6	-	TGTGCCAGCAGCCCCCAGTCCGGAGGACCTAAACTGTTTTTT	CASSPQSGGPKLFF
TRBJ2-2	TRBD1	14	TRBV5-1	once	TGCGCCAGCAGCGGCCGACAGGGGTCCGGGGAGCTGTTTTTT	CASSGRQGSGELFF
TRBJ1-5	TRBD1	16	TRBV19	-	TGTGCCAGTAGTATGAGACAGGGGGCTAGCAATCAGCCCCAGCATTTT	CASSMRQGASNQPQHF
TRBJ2-1	TRBD2	18	TRBV28	-	TGTGCCAGCAGAACCGGGACTAGCGGGAGAGGCTCCTACAATGAGCAGTTCTTC	CASRTGTSGRGSYNEQFF
TRBJ1-5	TRBD1	13	TRBV28	-	TGTGCCAGCAGTTTCCCAGGGGGGCAGCCCCAGCATTTT	CASSFPGGQPQHF
TRBJ2-7	TRBD2	15	TRBV5-1	-	TGCGCCAGCAGCTTGGGGGGCGGGAGTACTTACGAGCAGTACTTC	CASSLGGGSTYEQYF
TRBJ1-1	TRBD1	15	TRBV5-1	-	TGCGCCAGCAGCTTGACAGGGGCCAGGGACACTGAAGCTTTCTTT	CASSLTGARDTEAFF
TRBJ1-2	-	17	TRBV4-1	-	TGCGCCAGCAGCCAAGAGCTCGGGACTTATAACCACTATGGCTACACCTTC	CASSQELGTYNHYGYTF
TRBJ1-2	-	14	TRBV28	-	TGTGCCAGCAGTTTAGGCACGCAGAGGGAGGGCTACACCTTC	CASSLGTQREGYTF
TRBJ2-3	-	15	TRBV7-9	-	TGTGCCAGCAGCCTCGGACTAAGTAAGGCAGATACGCAGTATTTT	CASSLGLSKADTQYF
TRBJ1-1	TRBD1	17	TRBV7-9	-	TGTGCCAGCAGTAAAGGTGGCAGGGGGCTACTGATCACTGAAGCTTTCTTT	CASSKGGRGLLITEAFF
TRBJ1-1	TRBD1	13	TRBV7-9	-	TGTGCCAGCATCCACAGGGGCGTGGGATCGGCTTTCTTT	CASIHRGVGSAFF
TRBJ2-1	-	14	TRBV29-1	-	TGCAGCGTTGTGGCGGGGAGCTCCTACAATGAGCAGTTCTTC	CSVVAGSSYNEQFF
TRBJ2-1	TRBD2	17	TRBV27	-	TGTGCCAGCAGTTCCCACATAGCGGGTACCCCCTACAATGAGCAGTTCTTC	CASSSHIAGTPYNEQFF
TRBJ2-7	-	14	TRBV10-2	-	TGCGCCAGCAGTTTAGCCGGGACTTACTACGAGCAGTACTTC	CASSLAGTYYEQYF
TRBJ2-2	TRBD2	17	TRBV7-9	-	TGTGCCAGCAGCTTAGAGACTAGCGGGGGAAACACCGGGGAGCTGTTTTTT	CASSLETSGGNTGELFF
TRBJ2-5	TRBD2	14	TRBV4-2	few	TGTGCCAGCAGCCAAGATAGGACTAGCGGACGTCAAGACTTC	CASSQDRTSGRQDF
TRBJ1-1	TRBD1	14	TRBV28	-	TGTGCCAGCAGCTTGGGACAGGGCAACACTGAAGCTTTCTTT	CASSLGQGNTEAFF
TRBJ1-1	-	15	TRBV13	many	TGTGCCAGCAGCTTCGGGGTAGGAATGAACACTGAAGCTTTCTTT	CASSFGVGMNTEAFF
TRBJ2-7	-	15	TRBV11-2	-	TGTGCCAGCAGCTTAGCGCTCGGTCTGGCGGGAGAGCAGTACTTC	CASSLALGLAGEQYF
TRBJ2-7	TRBD2	15	TRBV27	-	TGTGCCAGCAGTGGGACTAGCGGGGGGATCTACGAGCAGTACTTC	CASSGTSGGIYEQYF
TRBJ1-1	-	15	TRBV4-3	-	TGCGCCAGCAGCCAAAACCGGTTGATGAACACTGAAGCTTTCTTT	CASSQNRLMNTEAFF
TRBJ2-2	TRBD2	17	TRBV7-9	once	TGTGCCAGCAGCTCAGGACTAGCGGGATCGAACACCGGGGAGCTGTTTTTT	CASSSGLAGSNTGELFF